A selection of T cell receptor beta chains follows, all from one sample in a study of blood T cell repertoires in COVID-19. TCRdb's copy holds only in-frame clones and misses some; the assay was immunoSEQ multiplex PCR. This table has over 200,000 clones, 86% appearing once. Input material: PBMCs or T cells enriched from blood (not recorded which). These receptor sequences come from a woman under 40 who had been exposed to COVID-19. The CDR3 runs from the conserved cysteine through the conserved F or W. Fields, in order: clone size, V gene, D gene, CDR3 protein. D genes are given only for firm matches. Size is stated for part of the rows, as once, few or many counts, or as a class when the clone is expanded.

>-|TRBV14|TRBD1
CASSQAGQGAIFYEQYF
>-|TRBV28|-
CASSRNTGELFF
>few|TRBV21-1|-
CASSNGQGDGYTF
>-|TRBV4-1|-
CASSQDEQASFMNTEAFF
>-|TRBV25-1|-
CASSGQATDTQYF
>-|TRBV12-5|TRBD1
CASGLPGTAIGYGYTF
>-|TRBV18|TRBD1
CASSPQQGFRASNEQFF
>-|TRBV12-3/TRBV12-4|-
CASSSSPGTEAFF
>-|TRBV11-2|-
CASSQWITKNTEAFF
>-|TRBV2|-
CASSEGQHSNQPQHF
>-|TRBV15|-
CATSRGGHLANYGYTF
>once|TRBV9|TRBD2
CASSVAGRGEQYF
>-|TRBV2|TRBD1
CASRIGTGKVYEQYF